The 8 T cell receptor beta chains in this list originate from one sample, sequenced in a study of T cell responses to AZD1222 COVID-19 vaccine. Sequencing used immunoSEQ multiplex PCR; TCRdb keeps in-frame clones, though not all of them. Of about 200,000 clones listed, roughly 91% are singletons. The sequences come from peripheral blood, collected on day 0 of MenACWY control vaccination. The receptors originated from an adult in good health.

The table lists this clone with a count of one. CDR3 in DNA: TGTGCCAGTAGTATAGGAGGACCGTTCAATCAGCCCCAGCATTTT. This translates into CASSIGGPFNQPQHF. The rearrangement uses TRBV19 and TRBJ1-5; D unresolved. The CDR3 spans 15 residues. Germline loops: CDR1 LNHDA, CDR2 SQIVND (reference sequence). Trimming took 1 base from V and 3 from J, leaving 10 bases between them.

This chain links TRBV4-1 with TRBJ1-1, with D possibly matching TRBD1 (5 bases). V was pared by 1 base and J by 1 base, with 22 bases between. CDR1 and CDR2 (germline): MGHRA, YSYEKL. The length of the CDR3 is 19 residues. The CDR3 region has the DNA TGCGCCAGCAGCCAAGGTTATGGACGGGGGAATAGTCGGAACACTGAAGCTTTCTTT. Translated, it gives CASSQGYGRGNSRNTEAFF.

The rearrangement links TRBV2 to TRBJ2-1, with TRBD1 matching over 11 bases. Unmatched junction bases numbered 7, after V lost 5 bases and J lost 7 bases. Germline assignment: CDR1 SNHLY and CDR2 FYNNEI. The CDR3 runs 15 residues. CDR3 DNA sequence: TGTGCCAGCAGTTTATCGGGACAGGGGGTGAATGAGCAGTTCTTC. This translates into CASSLSGQGVNEQFF.

The chain links TRBV5-1 to TRBJ1-2; D possibly corresponds to TRBD1 (5 bases). V shed 5 bases and J shed 9 bases, with 14 bases lying between them. CDR3 length equals 12 residues. Germline V gene lookup returns CDR1 SGHRS and CDR2 YFSETQ. The CDR3 region has the DNA TGCGCCAGCAGAGAAGGGACCGTGAGCTACACCTTC. Its protein product is CASREGTVSYTF. The full variable domain, in which reference TRBV5-1 and TRBJ1-2 provide the parts outside the CDR3, is KAGVTQTPRYLIKTRGQQVTLSCSPISGHRSVSWYQQTPGQGLQFLFEYFSETQRNKGNFPGRFSGRQFSNSRSEMNVSTLELGDSALYLCASREGTVSYTFGSGTRLTVV.

The gene calls are TRBV19 and TRBJ1-1; 7 bases line up with TRBD1. CDR1 is LNHDA, CDR2 SQIVND, per germline (reference sequence). The CDR3 length is 14 residues. The V and J ends lost 3 bases and 0 bases, in that order; junction bases with no gene match: 1. The CDR3 DNA follows: TGTGCCAGTAGTATGGGACAGTTGAACACTGAAGCTTTCTTT. Translation: CASSMGQLNTEAFF.

The DNA for the CDR3 is TGTGCCAGCAGTAGAGGGGCACAGGGCTGGGAGACCCAGTACTTC. Amino acid sequence: CASSRGAQGWETQYF. The chain uses TRBV6-5 and TRBJ2-5, with D maybe TRBD1 (6 bases). With 5 bases removed from V and 5 bases from J, the gap between germline ends came to 18 bases. CDR1 and CDR2 from the germline V gene are MNHEY and SVGAGI. This CDR3 is built from 15 residues.

The chain combines TRBV28 with TRBJ1-2; TRBD1 might be the D (5 bases). Germline V gene sequence: CDR1 MDHEN, CDR2 SYDVKM. The CDR3 is 15 residues long. Trimming stripped 5 bases from V and 6 bases from J, with 19 bases between. CDR3 sequence reads: CASSPSSRQIDGYTF. The CDR3 DNA is TGTGCCAGCAGTCCCTCATCCCGACAGATAGATGGCTACACCTTC.

V gene TRBV30 combines with J gene TRBJ1-5, with no clear D. This CDR3 contains 13 residues. The V gene lost 2 bases and the J gene lost 5 bases, with 10 bases spanning the gap. CDR1 is GTSNPN, CDR2 SVGIG, per germline (reference sequence). CDR3 sequence: CAWSTGGDQPQHF. The CDR3 nucleotides read TGTGCCTGGAGTACTGGTGGGGATCAGCCCCAGCATTTT.